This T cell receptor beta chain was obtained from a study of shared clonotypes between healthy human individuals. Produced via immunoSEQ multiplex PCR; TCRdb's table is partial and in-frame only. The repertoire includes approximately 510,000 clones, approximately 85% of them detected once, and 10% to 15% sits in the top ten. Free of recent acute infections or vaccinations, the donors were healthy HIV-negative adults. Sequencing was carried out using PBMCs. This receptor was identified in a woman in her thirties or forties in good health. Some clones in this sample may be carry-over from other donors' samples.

The CDR3 loop is CASSDDLGGELFF. CDR3 nucleotides: TGCGCCAGCAGCGATGACTTGGGCGGGGAGCTGTTTTTT. The gene calls are TRBV5-1 and TRBJ2-2; D is ambiguous. V was shortened by 4 bases and J by 7 bases, with 11 bases between the two germline ends. Germline V gene lookup returns CDR1 SGHRS and CDR2 YFSETQ. The CDR3 spans 13 residues.